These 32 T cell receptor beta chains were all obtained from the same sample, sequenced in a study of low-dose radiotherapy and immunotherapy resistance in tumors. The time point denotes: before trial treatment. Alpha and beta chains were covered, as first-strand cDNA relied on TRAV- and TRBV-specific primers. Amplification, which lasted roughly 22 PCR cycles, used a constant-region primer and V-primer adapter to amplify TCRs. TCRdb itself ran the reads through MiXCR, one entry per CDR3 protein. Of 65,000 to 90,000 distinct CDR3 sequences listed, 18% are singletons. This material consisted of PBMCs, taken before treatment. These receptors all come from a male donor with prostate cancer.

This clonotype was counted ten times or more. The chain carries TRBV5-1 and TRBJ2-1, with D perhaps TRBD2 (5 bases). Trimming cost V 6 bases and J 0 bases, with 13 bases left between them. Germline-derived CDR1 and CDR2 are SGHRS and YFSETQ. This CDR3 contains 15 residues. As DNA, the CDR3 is TGCGCCAGCACCAATCTGAGGGACTCCTACAATGAGCAGTTCTTC. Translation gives CASTNLRDSYNEQFF.

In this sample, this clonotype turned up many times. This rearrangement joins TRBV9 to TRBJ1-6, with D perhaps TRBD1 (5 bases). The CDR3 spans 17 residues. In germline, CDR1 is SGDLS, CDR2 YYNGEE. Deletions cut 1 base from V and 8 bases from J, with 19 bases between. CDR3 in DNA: TGTGCCAGCAGCGTAACAGTGAGGCAGGGAGTGGATTCACCCCTCCACTTT. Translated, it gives CASSVTVRQGVDSPLHF.

The CDR3 reads CASSFGDNQSNQPQHF. The CDR3 DNA reads TGTGCCAGCAGTTTCGGGGATAACCAGAGCAATCAGCCCCAGCATTTT. The rearrangement uses TRBV28 and TRBJ1-5, with D uncertain. Trimming shortened V by 3 bases and J by 1 base, and 13 bases separated the two germline ends. The germline CDR1 and CDR2 sequences are MDHEN and SYDVKM. This CDR3 is 16 amino acids long. Looking up the rest from reference TRBV28 and TRBJ1-5 gives the full variable domain: DVKVTQSSRYLVKRTGEKVFLECVQDMDHENMFWYRQDPGLGLRLIYFSYDVKMKEKGDIPEGYSVSREKKERFSLILESASTNQTSMYLCASSFGDNQSNQPQHFGDGTRLSIL.

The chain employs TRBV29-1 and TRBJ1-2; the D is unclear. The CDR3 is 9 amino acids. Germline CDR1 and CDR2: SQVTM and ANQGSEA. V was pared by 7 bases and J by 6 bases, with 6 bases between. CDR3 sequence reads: CSDSDGYTF. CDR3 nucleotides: TGCAGCGACAGTGATGGCTACACCTTC.

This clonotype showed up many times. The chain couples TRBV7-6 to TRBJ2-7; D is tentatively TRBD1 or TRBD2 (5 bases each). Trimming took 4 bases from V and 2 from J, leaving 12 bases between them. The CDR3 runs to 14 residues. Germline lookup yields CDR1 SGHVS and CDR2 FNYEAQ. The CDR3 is CASSSEGRAYEQYF. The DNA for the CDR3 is TGTGCCAGCAGCTCCGAGGGACGAGCCTACGAGCAGTACTTC.

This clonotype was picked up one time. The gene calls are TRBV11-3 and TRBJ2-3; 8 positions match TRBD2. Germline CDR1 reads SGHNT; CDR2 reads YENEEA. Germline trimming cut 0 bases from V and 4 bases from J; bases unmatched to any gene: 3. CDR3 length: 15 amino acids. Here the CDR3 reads CASSLEGTRADTQYF. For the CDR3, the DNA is TGTGCCAGCAGCTTAGAAGGGACTAGAGCAGATACGCAGTATTTT.

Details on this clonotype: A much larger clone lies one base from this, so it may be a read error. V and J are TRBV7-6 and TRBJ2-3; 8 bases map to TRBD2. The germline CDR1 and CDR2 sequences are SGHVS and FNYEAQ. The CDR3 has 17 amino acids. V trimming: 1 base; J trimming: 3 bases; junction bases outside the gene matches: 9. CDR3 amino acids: CASSLEWGRGATDTQYF. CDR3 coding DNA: TGTGCCAGCAGCTTAGAGTGGGGGCGGGGGGCGACAGATACGCAGTATTTT.

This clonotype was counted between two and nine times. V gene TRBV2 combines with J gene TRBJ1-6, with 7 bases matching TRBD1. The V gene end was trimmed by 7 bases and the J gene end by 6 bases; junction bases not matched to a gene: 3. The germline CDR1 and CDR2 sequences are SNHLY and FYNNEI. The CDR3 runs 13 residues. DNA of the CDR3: TGTGCCAGCATAGGGACAGTTAATTCACCCCTCCACTTT. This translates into CASIGTVNSPLHF.

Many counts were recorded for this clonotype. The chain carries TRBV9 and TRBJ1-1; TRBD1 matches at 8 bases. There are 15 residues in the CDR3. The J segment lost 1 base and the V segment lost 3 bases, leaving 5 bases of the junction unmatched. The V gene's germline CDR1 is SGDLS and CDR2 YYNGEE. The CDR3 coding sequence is TGTGCCAGCAGCGAACAGGGACAGGCGAACACTGAAGCTTTCTTT. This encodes CASSEQGQANTEAFF.

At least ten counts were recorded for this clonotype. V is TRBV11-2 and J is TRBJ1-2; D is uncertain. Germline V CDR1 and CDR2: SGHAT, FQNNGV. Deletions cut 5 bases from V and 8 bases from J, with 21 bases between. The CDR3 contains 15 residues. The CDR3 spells CASSPVADNSLGYTF. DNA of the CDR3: TGTGCCAGCAGCCCGGTCGCGGATAACTCATTAGGCTACACCTTC. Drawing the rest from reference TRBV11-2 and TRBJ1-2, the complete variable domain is EAGVAQSPRYKIIEKRQSVAFWCNPISGHATLYWYQQILGQGPKLLIQFQNNGVVDDSQLPKDRFSAERLKGVDSTLKIQPAKLEDSAVYLCASSPVADNSLGYTFGSGTRLTVV.

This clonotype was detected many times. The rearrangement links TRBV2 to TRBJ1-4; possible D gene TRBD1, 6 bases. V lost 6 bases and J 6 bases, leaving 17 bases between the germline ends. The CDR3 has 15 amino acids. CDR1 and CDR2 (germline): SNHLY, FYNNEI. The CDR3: CASRVNRGGDEKLFF. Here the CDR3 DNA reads TGTGCCAGCAGGGTGAACAGAGGGGGTGATGAAAAACTGTTTTTT.

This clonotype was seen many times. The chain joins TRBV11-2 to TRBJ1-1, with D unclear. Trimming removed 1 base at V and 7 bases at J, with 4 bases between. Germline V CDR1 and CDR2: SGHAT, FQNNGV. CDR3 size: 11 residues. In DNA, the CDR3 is TGTGCCAGCAGCTTAGTAGTTGAAGCTTTCTTT. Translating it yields CASSLVVEAFF.

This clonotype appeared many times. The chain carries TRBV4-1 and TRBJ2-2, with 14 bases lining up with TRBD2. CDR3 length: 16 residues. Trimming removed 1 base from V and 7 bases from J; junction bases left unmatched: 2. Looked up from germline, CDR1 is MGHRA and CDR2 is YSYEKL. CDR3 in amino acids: CASSQGLAGGFGELFF. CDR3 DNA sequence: TGCGCCAGCAGCCAAGGACTAGCGGGGGGGTTCGGGGAGCTGTTTTTT.

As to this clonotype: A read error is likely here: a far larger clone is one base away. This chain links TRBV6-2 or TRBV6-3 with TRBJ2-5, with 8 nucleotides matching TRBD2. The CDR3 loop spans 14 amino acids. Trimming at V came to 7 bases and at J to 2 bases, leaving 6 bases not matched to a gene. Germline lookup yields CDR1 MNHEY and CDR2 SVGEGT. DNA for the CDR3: TGTGCCAGCACCCATGGACTAGCACAAGAGACCCAGTACTTC. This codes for CASTHGLAQETQYF.

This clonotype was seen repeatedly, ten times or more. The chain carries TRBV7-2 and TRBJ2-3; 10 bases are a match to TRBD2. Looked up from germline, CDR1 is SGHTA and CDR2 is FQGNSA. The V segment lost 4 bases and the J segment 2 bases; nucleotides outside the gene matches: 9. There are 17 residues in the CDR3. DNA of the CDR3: TGTGCCAGCAGCTCAAGACTAGCGGGCATGCACACAGATACGCAGTATTTT. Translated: CASSSRLAGMHTDTQYF.

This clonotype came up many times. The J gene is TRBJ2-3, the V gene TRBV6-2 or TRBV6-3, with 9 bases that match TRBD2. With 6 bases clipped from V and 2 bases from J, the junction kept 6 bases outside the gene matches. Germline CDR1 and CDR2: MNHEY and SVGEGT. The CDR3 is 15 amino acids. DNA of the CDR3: TGTGCCAGCAGCCAGCGGGGGGCTAACACAGATACGCAGTATTTT. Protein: CASSQRGANTDTQYF.

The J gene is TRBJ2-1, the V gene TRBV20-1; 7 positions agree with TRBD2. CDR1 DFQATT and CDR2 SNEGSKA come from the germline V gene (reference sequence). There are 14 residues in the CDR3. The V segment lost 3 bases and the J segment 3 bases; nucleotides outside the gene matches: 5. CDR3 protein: CSASRRGIYNEQFF. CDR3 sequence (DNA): TGCAGTGCTAGTAGGCGGGGGATCTACAATGAGCAGTTCTTC.

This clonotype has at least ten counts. The CDR3 sequence: CASSMGQGNQPQHF. CDR3 in DNA: TGCGCCAGCAGCATGGGACAGGGCAATCAGCCCCAGCATTTT. This rearrangement joins TRBV5-1 to TRBJ1-5, with 8 bases fitting TRBD1. The CDR3 has 14 residues. J was trimmed by 2 bases and V by 4 bases; bases with no gene match: 2. Germline V gives CDR1 SGHRS, CDR2 YFSETQ.

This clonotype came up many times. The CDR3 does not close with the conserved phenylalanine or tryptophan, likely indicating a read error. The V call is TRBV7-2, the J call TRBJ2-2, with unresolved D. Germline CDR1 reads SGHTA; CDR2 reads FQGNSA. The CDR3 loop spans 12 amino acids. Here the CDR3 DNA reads TGTGGGCGGAACTGGAACACCGGGGAGCTGTTTTCT. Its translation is CGRNWNTGELFS.

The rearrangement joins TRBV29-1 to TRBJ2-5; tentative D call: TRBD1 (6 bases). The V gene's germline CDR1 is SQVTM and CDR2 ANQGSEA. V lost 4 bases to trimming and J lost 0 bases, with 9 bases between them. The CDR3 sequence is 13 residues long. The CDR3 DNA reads TGCAGCGTTGGGACAGTCAACCAAGAGACCCAGTACTTC. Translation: CSVGTVNQETQYF. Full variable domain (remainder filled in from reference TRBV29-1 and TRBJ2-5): SAVISQKPSRDICQRGTSLTIQCQVDSQVTMMFWYRQQPGQSLTLIATANQGSEATYESGFVIDKFPISRPNLTFSTLTVSNMSPEDSSIYLCSVGTVNQETQYFGPGTRLLVL.

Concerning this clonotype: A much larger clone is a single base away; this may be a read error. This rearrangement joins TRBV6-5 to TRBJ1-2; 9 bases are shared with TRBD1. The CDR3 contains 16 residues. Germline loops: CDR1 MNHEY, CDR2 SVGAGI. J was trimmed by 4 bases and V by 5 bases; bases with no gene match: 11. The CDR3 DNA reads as TGTGCCAGCAGTAAGAAATCGGGACAGGGTAGCTATGGCTACACCTTC. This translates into CASSKKSGQGSYGYTF.

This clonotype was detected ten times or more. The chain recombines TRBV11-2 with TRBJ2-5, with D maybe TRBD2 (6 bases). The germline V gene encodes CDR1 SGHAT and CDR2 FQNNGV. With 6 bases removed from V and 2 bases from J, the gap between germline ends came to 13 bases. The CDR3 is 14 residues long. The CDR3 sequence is CASRPGTGQETQYF. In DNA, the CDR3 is TGTGCCAGCAGACCGGGGACTGGGCAAGAGACCCAGTACTTC.

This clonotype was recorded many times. Here the CDR3 reads CASSIGGQRTYEQYF. The CDR3 DNA sequence: TGTGCCAGTAGTATAGGGGGACAGCGAACCTACGAGCAGTACTTC. This chain connects TRBV19 to TRBJ2-7; 7 bases fit TRBD1. CDR1 and CDR2 from the germline V gene are LNHDA and SQIVND (reference sequence). V was clipped by 1 base and J by 2 bases; unmatched bases: 5. The CDR3 has 15 residues.

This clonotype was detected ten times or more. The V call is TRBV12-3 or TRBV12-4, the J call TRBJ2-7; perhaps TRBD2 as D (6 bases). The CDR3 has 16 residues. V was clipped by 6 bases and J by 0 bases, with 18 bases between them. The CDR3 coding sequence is TGTGCCAGCAGCGACGTCGGAGGGTCCAGCTCCTACGAGCAGTACTTC. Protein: CASSDVGGSSSYEQYF.

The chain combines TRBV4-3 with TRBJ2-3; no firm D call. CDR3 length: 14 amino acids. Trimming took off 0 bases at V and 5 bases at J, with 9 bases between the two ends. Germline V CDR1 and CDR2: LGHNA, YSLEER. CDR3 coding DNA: TGCGCCAGCAGCCAAGACAAGGAAATAGATACGCAGTATTTT. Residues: CASSQDKEIDTQYF.

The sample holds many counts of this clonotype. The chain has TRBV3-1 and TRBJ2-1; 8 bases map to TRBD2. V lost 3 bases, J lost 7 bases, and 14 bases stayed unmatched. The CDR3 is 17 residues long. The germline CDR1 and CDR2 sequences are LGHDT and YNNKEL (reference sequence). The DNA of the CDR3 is TGTGCCAGCAGCCAGCCCTTGACGGGAGGGTCTCGGAATGAGCAGTTCTTC. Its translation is CASSQPLTGGSRNEQFF.

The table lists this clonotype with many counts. This CDR3 is CSARAGTKGYEQYF. For the CDR3, the DNA is TGCAGTGCTAGAGCCGGGACTAAGGGCTACGAGCAGTACTTC. The chain has TRBV20-1 and TRBJ2-7; 7 positions match TRBD2. Trimming removed 1 base from V and 3 bases from J; junction bases left unmatched: 6. The CDR3 is 14 amino acids. The germline V gene encodes CDR1 DFQATT and CDR2 SNEGSKA (reference sequence).

DNA of the CDR3: TGTGCCACCAGTGATTTGCCAGGGGCAGGAGAGACCCAGTACTTC. Protein sequence: CATSDLPGAGETQYF. The chain has TRBV24-1 and TRBJ2-5; TRBD1 might be the D (6 bases). The CDR3 has 15 residues. Germline assignment: CDR1 KGHDR and CDR2 SFDVKD. V gave up 0 bases and J gave up 4 bases, with 11 bases separating them.

The DNA for the CDR3 is TGTGCCATCAGCCGGGGTCAGGGGCTCACAGATACGCAGTATTTT. As protein: CAISRGQGLTDTQYF. The rearrangement uses TRBV10-3 and TRBJ2-3; D perhaps matches TRBD1 (6 bases). Trimming left V 6 bases short and J 2 bases short, with 15 bases between. The germline V gene has CDR1 ENHRY and CDR2 SYGVKD. This CDR3 is 15 amino acids long.

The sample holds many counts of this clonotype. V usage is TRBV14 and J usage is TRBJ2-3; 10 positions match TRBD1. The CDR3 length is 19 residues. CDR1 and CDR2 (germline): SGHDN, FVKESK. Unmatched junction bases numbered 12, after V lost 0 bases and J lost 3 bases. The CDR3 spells CASSQDIALRDRGTDTQYF. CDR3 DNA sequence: TGTGCCAGCAGCCAAGACATCGCACTCCGGGACAGGGGTACAGATACGCAGTATTTT.

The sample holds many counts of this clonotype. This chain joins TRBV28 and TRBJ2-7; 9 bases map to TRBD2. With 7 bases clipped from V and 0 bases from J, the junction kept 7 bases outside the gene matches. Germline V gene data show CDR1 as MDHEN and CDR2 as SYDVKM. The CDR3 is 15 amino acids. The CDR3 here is CASTFSGGSSYEQYF. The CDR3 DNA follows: TGTGCCAGCACTTTTAGCGGGGGAAGCTCCTACGAGCAGTACTTC.

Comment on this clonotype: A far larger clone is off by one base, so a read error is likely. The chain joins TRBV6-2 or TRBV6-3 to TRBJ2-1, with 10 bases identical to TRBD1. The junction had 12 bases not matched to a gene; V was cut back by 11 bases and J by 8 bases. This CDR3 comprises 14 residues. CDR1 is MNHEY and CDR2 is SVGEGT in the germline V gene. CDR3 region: CAGKPTGGLYEQFF. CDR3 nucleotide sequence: TGTGCCGGCAAACCGACAGGGGGCCTCTATGAGCAGTTCTTC.